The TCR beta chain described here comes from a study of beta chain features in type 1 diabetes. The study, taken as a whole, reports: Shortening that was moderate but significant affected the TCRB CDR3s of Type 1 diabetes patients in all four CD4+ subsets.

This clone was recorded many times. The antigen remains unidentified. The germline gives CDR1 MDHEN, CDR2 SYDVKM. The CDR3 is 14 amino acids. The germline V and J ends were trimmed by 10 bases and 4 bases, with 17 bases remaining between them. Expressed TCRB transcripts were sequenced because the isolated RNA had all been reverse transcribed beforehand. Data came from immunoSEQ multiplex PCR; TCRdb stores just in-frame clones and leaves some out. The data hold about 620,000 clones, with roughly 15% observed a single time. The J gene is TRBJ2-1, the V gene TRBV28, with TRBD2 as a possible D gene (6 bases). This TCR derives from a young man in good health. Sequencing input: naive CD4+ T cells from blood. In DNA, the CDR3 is TGTGCCAACCTCCGGGACGGGGGATACAATGAGCAGTTCTTC. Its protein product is CANLRDGGYNEQFF.